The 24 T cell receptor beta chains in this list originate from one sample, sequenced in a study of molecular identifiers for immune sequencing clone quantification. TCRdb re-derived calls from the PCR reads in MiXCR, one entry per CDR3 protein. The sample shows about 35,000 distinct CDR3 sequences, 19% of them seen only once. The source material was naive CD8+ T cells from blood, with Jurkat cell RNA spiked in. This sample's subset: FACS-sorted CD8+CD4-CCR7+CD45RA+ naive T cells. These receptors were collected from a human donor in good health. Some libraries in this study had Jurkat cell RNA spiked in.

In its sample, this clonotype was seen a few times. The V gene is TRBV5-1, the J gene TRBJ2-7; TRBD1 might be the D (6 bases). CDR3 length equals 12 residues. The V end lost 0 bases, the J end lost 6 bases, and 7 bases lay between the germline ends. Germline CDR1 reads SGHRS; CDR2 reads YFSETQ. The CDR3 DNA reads TGCGCCAGCAGCTTGGCAGGGGCCGAGCAGTACTTC. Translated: CASSLAGAEQYF.

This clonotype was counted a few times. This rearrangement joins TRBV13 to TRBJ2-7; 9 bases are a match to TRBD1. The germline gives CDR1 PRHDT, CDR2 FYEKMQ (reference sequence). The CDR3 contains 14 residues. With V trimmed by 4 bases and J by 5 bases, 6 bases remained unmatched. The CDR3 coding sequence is TGTGCCAGCAGCTCCGGGACAGGGTCCCACGAGCAGTACTTC. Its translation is CASSSGTGSHEQYF. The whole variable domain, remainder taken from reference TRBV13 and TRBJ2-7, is AAGVIQSPRHLIKEKRETATLKCYPIPRHDTVYWYQQGPGQDPQFLISFYEKMQSDKGSIPDRFSAQQFSDYHSELNMSSLELGDSALYFCASSSGTGSHEQYFGPGTRLTVT.

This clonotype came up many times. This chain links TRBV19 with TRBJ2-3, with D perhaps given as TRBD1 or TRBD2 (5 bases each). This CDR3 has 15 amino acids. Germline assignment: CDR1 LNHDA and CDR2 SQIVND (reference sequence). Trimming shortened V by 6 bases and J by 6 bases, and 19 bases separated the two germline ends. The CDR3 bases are TGTGCCAGTAGCTCCGCCCTGGGACCGTCCGATACGCAGTATTTT. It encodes CASSSALGPSDTQYF.

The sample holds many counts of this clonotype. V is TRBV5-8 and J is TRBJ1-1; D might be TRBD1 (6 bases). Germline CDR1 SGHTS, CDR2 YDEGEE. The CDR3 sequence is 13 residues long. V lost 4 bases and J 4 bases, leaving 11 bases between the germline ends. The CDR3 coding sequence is TGTGCCAGCAGCCAGCAAGGGGGCACTGAAGCTTTCTTT. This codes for CASSQQGGTEAFF.

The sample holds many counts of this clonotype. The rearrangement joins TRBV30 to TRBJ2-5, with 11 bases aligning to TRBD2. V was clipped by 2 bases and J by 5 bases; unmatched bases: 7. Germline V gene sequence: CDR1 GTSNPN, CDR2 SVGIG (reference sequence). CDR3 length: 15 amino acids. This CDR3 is CAWSLLAGALETQYF. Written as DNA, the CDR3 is TGTGCCTGGAGTTTACTAGCGGGAGCTCTGGAGACCCAGTACTTC.

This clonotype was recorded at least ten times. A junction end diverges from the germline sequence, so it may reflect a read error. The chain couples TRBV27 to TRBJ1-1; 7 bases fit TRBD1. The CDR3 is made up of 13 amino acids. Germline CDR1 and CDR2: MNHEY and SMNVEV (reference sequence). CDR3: CASSQGVKTEAFF. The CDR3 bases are TGTGCCAGCAGTCAGGGGGTGAAGACTGAAGCTTTCTTT.

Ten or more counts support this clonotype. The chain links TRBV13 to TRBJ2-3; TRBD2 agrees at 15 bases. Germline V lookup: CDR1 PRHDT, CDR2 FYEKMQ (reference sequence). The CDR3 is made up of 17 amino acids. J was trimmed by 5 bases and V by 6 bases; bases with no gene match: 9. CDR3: CASREPGLAGGGDTQYF. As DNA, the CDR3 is TGTGCCAGCAGAGAACCGGGACTAGCGGGAGGCGGAGATACGCAGTATTTT.

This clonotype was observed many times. As DNA, the CDR3 is TGTGCCAGCAGCTATTCTCACCCGACAGAAAAACTGTTTTTT. It is translated as CASSYSHPTEKLFF. This chain links TRBV12-3 or TRBV12-4 with TRBJ1-4; D unresolved. Deletions cut 6 bases from V and 8 bases from J, with 16 bases between. The length of the CDR3 is 14 residues.

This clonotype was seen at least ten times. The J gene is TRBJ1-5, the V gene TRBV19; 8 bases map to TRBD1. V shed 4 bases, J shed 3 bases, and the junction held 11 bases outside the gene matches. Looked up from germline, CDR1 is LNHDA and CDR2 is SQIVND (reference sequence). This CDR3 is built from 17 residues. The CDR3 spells CASSSGQGVPFNQPQHF. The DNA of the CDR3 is TGTGCCAGTAGTAGCGGACAGGGAGTCCCATTCAATCAGCCCCAGCATTTT. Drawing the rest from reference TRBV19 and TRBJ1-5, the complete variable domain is DGGITQSPKYLFRKEGQNVTLSCEQNLNHDAMYWYRQDPGQGLRLIYYSQIVNDFQKGDIAEGYSVSREKKESFPLTVTSAQKNPTAFYLCASSSGQGVPFNQPQHFGDGTRLSIL.

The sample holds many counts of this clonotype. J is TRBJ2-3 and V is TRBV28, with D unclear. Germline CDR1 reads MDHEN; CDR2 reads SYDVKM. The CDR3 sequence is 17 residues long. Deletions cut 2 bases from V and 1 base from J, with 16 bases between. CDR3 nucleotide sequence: TGTGCCAGCAGTTTACTTCGACCCTTTACGGGCACAGATACGCAGTATTTT. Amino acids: CASSLLRPFTGTDTQYF.

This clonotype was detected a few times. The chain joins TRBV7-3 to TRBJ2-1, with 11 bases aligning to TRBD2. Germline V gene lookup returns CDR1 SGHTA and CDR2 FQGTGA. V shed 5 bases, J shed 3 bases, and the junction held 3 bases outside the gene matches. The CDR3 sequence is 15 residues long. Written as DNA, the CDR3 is TGTGCCAGCAGCCAGACTAGCGGGATCTACAATGAGCAGTTCTTC. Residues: CASSQTSGIYNEQFF.

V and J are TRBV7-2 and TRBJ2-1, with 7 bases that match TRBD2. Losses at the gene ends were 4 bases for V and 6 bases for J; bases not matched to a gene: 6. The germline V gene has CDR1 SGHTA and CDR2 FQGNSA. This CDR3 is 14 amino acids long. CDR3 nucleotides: TGTGCCAGCAGCTCCTGGGGGGGATCCAATGAGCAGTTCTTC. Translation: CASSSWGGSNEQFF.

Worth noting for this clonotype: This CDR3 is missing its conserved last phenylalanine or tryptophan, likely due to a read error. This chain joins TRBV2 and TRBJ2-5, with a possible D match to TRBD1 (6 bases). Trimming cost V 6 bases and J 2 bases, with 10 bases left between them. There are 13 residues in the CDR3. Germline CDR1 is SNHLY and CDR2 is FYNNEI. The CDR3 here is CASRTGRQETQYL. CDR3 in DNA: TGTGCCAGCAGAACAGGGAGACAAGAGACCCAGTACCTC.

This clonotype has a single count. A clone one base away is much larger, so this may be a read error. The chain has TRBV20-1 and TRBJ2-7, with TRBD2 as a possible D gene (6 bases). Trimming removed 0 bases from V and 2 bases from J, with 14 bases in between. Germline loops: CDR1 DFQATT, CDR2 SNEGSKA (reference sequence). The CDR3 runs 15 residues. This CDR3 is CSARDVDGGPYEQYF. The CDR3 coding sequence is TGCAGTGCTAGAGATGTGGACGGGGGACCCTACGAGCAGTACTTC.

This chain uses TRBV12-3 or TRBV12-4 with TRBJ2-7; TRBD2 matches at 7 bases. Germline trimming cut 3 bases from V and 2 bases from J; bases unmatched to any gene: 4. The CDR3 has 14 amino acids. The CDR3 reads CASSFGGTPYEQYF. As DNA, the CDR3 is TGTGCCAGCAGTTTCGGGGGGACCCCCTACGAGCAGTACTTC.

In DNA, the CDR3 is TGCAGCGTTGATTGGGACAGCGTGATGAACACTGAAGCTTTCTTT. Translated: CSVDWDSVMNTEAFF. The V and J genes are TRBV29-1 and TRBJ1-1; 7 bases agree with TRBD1. The CDR3 extends over 15 amino acids. Germline V CDR1 and CDR2: SQVTM, ANQGSEA. The V and J ends lost 3 bases and 0 bases, in that order; junction bases with no gene match: 7.

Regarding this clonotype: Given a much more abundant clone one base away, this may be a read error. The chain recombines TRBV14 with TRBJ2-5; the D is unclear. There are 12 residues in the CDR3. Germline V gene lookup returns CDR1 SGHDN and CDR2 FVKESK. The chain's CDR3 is CASSQSLETPYF. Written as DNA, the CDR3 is TGTGCCAGCAGCCAATCATTAGAGACCCCGTACTTC.

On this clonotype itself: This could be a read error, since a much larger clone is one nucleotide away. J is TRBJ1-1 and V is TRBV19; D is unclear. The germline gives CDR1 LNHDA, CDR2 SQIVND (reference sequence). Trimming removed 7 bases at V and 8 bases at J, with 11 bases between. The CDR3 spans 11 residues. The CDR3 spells CASTSTGEAFF. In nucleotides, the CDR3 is TGTGCCAGTACCTCTACCGGGGAAGCTTTCTTT.

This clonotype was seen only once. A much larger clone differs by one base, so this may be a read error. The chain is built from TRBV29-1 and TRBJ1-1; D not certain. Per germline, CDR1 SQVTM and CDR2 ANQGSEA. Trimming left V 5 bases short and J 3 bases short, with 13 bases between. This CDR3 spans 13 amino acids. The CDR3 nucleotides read TGCAGCGTTTGGCTCGTTGGGGACACTGAAGCTTTCTTT. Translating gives CSVWLVGDTEAFF.

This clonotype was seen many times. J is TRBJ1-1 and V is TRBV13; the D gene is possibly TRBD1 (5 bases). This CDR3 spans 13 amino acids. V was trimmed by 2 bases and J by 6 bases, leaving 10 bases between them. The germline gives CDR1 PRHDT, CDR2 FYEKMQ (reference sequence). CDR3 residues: CASSLQGFAEAFF. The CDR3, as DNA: TGTGCCAGCAGCTTACAGGGTTTCGCTGAAGCTTTCTTT.

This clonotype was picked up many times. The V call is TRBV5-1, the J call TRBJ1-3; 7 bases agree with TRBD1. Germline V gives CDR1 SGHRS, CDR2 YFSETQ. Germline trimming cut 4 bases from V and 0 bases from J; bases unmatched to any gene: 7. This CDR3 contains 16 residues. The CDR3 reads CASSPGDSRSGNTIYF. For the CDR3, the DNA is TGCGCCAGCAGCCCAGGGGACAGCCGCTCTGGAAACACCATATATTTT.

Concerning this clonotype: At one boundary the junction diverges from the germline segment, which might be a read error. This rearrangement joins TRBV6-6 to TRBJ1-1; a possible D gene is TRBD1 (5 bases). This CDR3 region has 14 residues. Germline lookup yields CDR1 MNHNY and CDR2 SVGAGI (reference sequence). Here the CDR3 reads CASSRQPHDTGAFF. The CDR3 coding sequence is TGTGCCAGCAGCCGACAGCCTCACGACACTGGAGCTTTCTTT.

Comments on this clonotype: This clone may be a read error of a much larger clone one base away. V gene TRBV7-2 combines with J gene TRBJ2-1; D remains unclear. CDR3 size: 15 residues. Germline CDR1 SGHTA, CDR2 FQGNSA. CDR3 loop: CASSLVVTAGNGQFF. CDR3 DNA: TGTGCCAGCAGCTTAGTTGTTACCGCCGGCAATGGGCAGTTCTTC. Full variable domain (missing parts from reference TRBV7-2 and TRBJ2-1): GAGVSQSPSNKVTEKGKDVELRCDPISGHTALYWYRQSLGQGLEFLIYFQGNSAPDKSGLPSDRFSAERTGGSVSTLTIQRTQQEDSAVYLCASSLVVTAGNGQFFGPGTRLTVL.

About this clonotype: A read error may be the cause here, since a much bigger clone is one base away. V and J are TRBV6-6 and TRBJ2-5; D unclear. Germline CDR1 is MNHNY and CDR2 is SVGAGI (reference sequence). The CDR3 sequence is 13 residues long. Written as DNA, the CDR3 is TGTGCCAGCACCCCTATAGGCGGAGAGACCCAGTGCTTC. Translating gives CASTPIGGETQCF.